The rows below give T cell receptor beta chains drawn from one sample of a study of PD-1 blockade in classical Hodgkin lymphoma. The method was immunoSEQ multiplex PCR; TCRdb's version includes in-frame clones alone and lacks a portion of them. The table shows tens of thousands of clones, with over 75% occurring only once. This material consisted of peripheral blood mononuclear cells (PBMCs), taken at baseline. These receptors all stem from a human donor with classical Hodgkin lymphoma. CDR3s include the opening cysteine and the closing phenylalanine or tryptophan. The order of the fields is clone size, V gene, J gene, CDR3 protein. Size is stated for part of the rows, as once, few or many counts, or as a class when the clone is expanded.

abundance: NA; v_gene: TRBV12-5; j_gene: TRBJ2-7; CDR3aa: CASGQTGGEQYF
abundance: NA; v_gene: TRBV18; j_gene: TRBJ1-5; CDR3aa: CASSPQGQPQHF
abundance: few; v_gene: TRBV10-1; j_gene: TRBJ1-1; CDR3aa: CASRQGTEAFF
abundance: NA; v_gene: TRBV18; j_gene: TRBJ2-7; CDR3aa: CASSPPRTGPQKYEQYF
abundance: NA; v_gene: TRBV11-2; j_gene: TRBJ1-3; CDR3aa: CASSLGDGPSGNTIYF
abundance: once; v_gene: TRBV5-4; j_gene: TRBJ1-2; CDR3aa: CASSSPGGGDGYTF
abundance: NA; v_gene: TRBV11-2; j_gene: TRBJ2-1; CDR3aa: CASSLDYGQRNEQFF
abundance: NA; v_gene: TRBV2; j_gene: TRBJ2-1; CDR3aa: CASSESVLWTGRPNNEQFF
abundance: NA; v_gene: TRBV6-5; j_gene: TRBJ1-2; CDR3aa: CASSTRTGHYGYTF
abundance: once; v_gene: TRBV5-1; j_gene: TRBJ1-4; CDR3aa: CASSPGQTNEKLFF
abundance: NA; v_gene: TRBV19; j_gene: TRBJ2-5; CDR3aa: CASRPNLQRTSGMGETQYF
abundance: NA; v_gene: TRBV19; j_gene: TRBJ2-7; CDR3aa: CASSFAGGSYEQYF
abundance: few; v_gene: TRBV2; j_gene: TRBJ1-1; CDR3aa: CASSPGQGAWEAFF
abundance: few; v_gene: TRBV2; j_gene: TRBJ2-5; CDR3aa: CASSSLLVQETQYF
abundance: NA; v_gene: TRBV6-1; j_gene: TRBJ2-5; CDR3aa: CASSEASGGVRETQYF
abundance: NA; v_gene: TRBV6-5; j_gene: TRBJ1-1; CDR3aa: CASSQGFQVGTEAFF